Following are 9 T cell receptor beta chains from one sample sequenced in a study of blood T cell repertoires in COVID-19. The table came from immunoSEQ multiplex PCR; TCRdb's copy has only in-frame clones and leaves some out. The data contain about 41,000 clones, approximately 90% of them singletons. The sample taken for sequencing was peripheral blood. Source of these receptors: a human donor in a cohort sampled during active COVID-19.

This sequence joins TRBV7-9 and TRBJ2-1, with D maybe TRBD2 (6 bases). Germline V CDR1 and CDR2: SEHNR, FQNEAQ (reference sequence). This CDR3 is 15 amino acids long. The V and J ends lost 0 bases and 5 bases respectively, with 11 bases between them. CDR3 coding DNA: TGTGCCAGCAGCTTAGCAGACTCTAGCGACAATGAGCAGTTCTTC. Its protein is CASSLADSSDNEQFF.

The rearrangement uses TRBV14 and TRBJ1-4, with 7 nucleotides matching TRBD1. CDR3 size: 15 residues. Trimming removed 2 bases from V and 4 bases from J; junction bases left unmatched: 4. Germline CDR1 reads SGHDN; CDR2 reads FVKESK. CDR3 sequence reads: CASSQQGGFNEKLFF. CDR3 DNA: TGTGCCAGCAGCCAACAGGGGGGTTTTAATGAAAAACTGTTTTTT. The whole variable domain, filled in from reference TRBV14 and TRBJ1-4, reads EAGVTQFPSHSVIEKGQTVTLRCDPISGHDNLYWYRRVMGKEIKFLLHFVKESKQDESGMPNNRFLAERTGGTYSTLKVQPAELEDSGVYFCASSQQGGFNEKLFFGSGTQLSVL.

The chain joins TRBV11-3 to TRBJ2-1; possible D gene TRBD2, 6 bases. Germline values: CDR1 SGHNT, CDR2 YENEEA. This CDR3 region has 15 residues. The V gene lost 2 bases and the J gene lost 3 bases, with 11 bases spanning the gap. The CDR3 spells CASSLSGSGYNEQFF. CDR3 sequence (DNA): TGTGCCAGCAGCTTATCCGGGAGTGGCTACAATGAGCAGTTCTTC.

This clone occurred once. The chain carries TRBV6-5 and TRBJ2-1; 11 bases match TRBD1. The CDR3 runs to 15 residues. V was clipped by 3 bases and J by 9 bases; unmatched bases: 7. Germline V lookup: CDR1 MNHEY, CDR2 SVGAGI. Written as DNA, the CDR3 is TGTGCCAGCAGTTATACTCGGACAGGGGGCGGTGAGCAGTTCTTC. It is translated as CASSYTRTGGGEQFF.

Only one count was recorded for this clone. This chain uses TRBV27 with TRBJ1-5; D is unresolved. The CDR3 is 15 amino acids. The V and J ends lost 3 bases and 1 base respectively, with 10 bases between them. CDR1 MNHEY and CDR2 SMNVEV come from the germline V gene (reference sequence). As DNA, the CDR3 is TGTGCCAGCAGTTTGAGGGCCATCAGCAATCAGCCCCAGCATTTT. Amino acid sequence: CASSLRAISNQPQHF.

J is TRBJ1-2 and V is TRBV19, with 8 bases that match TRBD1. CDR1 is LNHDA and CDR2 is SQIVND in the germline V gene (reference sequence). The CDR3 runs to 13 residues. The V segment lost 3 bases and the J segment 7 bases; nucleotides outside the gene matches: 4. CDR3 sequence reads: CASSILQGAGYTF. In nucleotides, the CDR3 is TGTGCCAGTAGTATTCTCCAGGGGGCTGGCTACACCTTC. The entire variable domain, with the rest obtained from reference TRBV19 and TRBJ1-2, is as follows: DGGITQSPKYLFRKEGQNVTLSCEQNLNHDAMYWYRQDPGQGLRLIYYSQIVNDFQKGDIAEGYSVSREKKESFPLTVTSAQKNPTAFYLCASSILQGAGYTFGSGTRLTVV.

This sequence joins TRBV30 and TRBJ2-7; D is possibly TRBD1 (5 bases). This CDR3 is built from 13 residues. Trimming stripped 1 base from V and 6 bases from J, with 13 bases between. Per the germline V gene, CDR1 is GTSNPN and CDR2 is SVGIG (reference sequence). CDR3 amino acids: CAWSEGVRSEQYF. CDR3 coding DNA: TGTGCCTGGAGTGAAGGGGTTCGTTCCGAGCAGTACTTC. The full variable domain, with the rest looked up from reference TRBV30 and TRBJ2-7, is SQTIHQWPATLVQPVGSPLSLECTVEGTSNPNLYWYRQAAGRGLQLLFYSVGIGQISSEVPQNLSASRPQDRQFILSSKKLLLSDSGFYLCAWSEGVRSEQYFGPGTRLTVT.

The chain is built from TRBV4-1 and TRBJ2-2; 9 nucleotides match TRBD2. Germline values: CDR1 MGHRA, CDR2 YSYEKL. CDR3 length: 16 residues. The ends lost 3 bases at V and 4 bases at J; junction bases unmatched: 6. The CDR3: CASSQISGRITGELFF. The CDR3 DNA reads TGCGCCAGCAGCCAGATTAGCGGGAGAATCACCGGGGAGCTGTTTTTT.

V is TRBV10-1 and J is TRBJ2-7; 9 bases fit TRBD1. The V gene end was trimmed by 3 bases and the J gene end by 5 bases; junction bases not matched to a gene: 14. Germline V gene data show CDR1 as WNHNN and CDR2 as SYGVQD (reference sequence). The length of the CDR3 is 17 residues. The CDR3 coding sequence is TGCGCCAGCAGTGACCGGCCTCTCGACAGGGGGGGCCACGAGCAGTACTTC. Its translation: CASSDRPLDRGGHEQYF.